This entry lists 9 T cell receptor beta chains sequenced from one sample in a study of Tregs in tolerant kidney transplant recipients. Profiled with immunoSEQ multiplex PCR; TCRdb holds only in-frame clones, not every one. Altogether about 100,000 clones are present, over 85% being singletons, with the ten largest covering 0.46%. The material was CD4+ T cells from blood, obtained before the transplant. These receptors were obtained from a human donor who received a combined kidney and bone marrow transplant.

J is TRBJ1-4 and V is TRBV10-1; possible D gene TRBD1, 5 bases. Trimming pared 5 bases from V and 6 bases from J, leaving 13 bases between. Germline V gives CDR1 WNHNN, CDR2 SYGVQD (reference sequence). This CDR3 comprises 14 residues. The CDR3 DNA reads TGCGCCAGCAGTTGTGGACAAGACCATGAAAAACTGTTTTTT. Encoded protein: CASSCGQDHEKLFF.

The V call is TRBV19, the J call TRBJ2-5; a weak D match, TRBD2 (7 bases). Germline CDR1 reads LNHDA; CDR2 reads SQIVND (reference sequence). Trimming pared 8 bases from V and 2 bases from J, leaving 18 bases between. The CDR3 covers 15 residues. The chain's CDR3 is CASGPWGGGQETQYF. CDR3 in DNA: TGTGCCAGTGGTCCTTGGGGAGGGGGACAAGAGACCCAGTACTTC.

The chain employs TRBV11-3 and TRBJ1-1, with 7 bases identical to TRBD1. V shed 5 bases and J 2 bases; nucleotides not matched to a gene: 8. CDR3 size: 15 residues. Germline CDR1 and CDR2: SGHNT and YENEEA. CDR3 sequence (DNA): TGTGCCAGCAGCCGAGGGACAGATACTAACACTGAAGCTTTCTTT. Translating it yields CASSRGTDTNTEAFF.

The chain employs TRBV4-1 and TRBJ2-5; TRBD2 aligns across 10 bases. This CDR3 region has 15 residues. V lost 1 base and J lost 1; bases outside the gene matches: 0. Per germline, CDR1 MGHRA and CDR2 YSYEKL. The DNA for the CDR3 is TGCGCCAGCAGCCAAGGACTAGCGGGCCAAGAGACCCAGTACTTC. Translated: CASSQGLAGQETQYF.

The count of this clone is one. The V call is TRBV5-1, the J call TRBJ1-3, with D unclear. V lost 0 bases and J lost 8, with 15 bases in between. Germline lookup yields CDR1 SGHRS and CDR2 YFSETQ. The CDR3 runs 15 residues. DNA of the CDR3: TGCGCCAGCAGCTTGGCCGCGGGTGAGGTAGACACCATATATTTT. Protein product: CASSLAAGEVDTIYF.

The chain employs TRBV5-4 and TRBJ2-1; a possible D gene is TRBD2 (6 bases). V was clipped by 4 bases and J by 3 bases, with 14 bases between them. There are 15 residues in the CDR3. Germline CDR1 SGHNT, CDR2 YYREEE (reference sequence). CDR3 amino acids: CASSARTTNYNEQFF. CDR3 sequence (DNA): TGTGCCAGCAGCGCACGGACTACGAACTACAATGAGCAGTTCTTC.

The CDR3 loop is CSVERRLSTDTQYF. CDR3 in DNA: TGCAGCGTTGAACGGCGACTTAGCACAGATACGCAGTATTTT. J is TRBJ2-3 and V is TRBV29-1; D unclear. Germline V gives CDR1 SQVTM, CDR2 ANQGSEA. There are 14 residues in the CDR3. Deletions cut 2 bases from V and 0 bases from J, with 9 bases between.

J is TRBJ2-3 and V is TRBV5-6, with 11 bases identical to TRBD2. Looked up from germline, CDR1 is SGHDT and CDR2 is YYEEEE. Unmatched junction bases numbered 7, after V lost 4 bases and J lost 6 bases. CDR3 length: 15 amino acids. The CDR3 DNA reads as TGTGCCAGCAGCCTCGTAGCGGGGGGGCAGGATACGCAGTATTTT. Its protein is CASSLVAGGQDTQYF.

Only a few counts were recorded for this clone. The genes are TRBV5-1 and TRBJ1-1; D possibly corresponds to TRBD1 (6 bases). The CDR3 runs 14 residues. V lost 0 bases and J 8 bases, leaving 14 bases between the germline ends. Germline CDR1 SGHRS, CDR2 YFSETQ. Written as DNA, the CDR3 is TGCGCCAGCAGCTTGGCGGACAGCCACTCGGAAGCTTTCTTT. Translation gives CASSLADSHSEAFF. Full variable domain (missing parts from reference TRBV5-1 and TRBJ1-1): KAGVTQTPRYLIKTRGQQVTLSCSPISGHRSVSWYQQTPGQGLQFLFEYFSETQRNKGNFPGRFSGRQFSNSRSEMNVSTLELGDSALYLCASSLADSHSEAFFGQGTRLTVV.